A selection of T cell receptor beta chains follows, all from one sample in a study of T-cell memory formation after mild COVID-19. TCRdb itself ran the 5' RACE reads through MiXCR, one entry per CDR3 protein. The profile covers approximately 260,000 distinct CDR3 sequences, with around 15% appearing a single time and 22% taken by the ten largest. Sequences were obtained from PBMCs or a T cell subset sorted from them (not recorded which). Receptors originate from a man between 18 and 29 years old who had mild COVID-19 (a few samples of this study predate the infection). Cell type and time point are not known. CDR3s include the opening cysteine and the closing phenylalanine or tryptophan. Clone size is given for some rows only: seen once, a few or many times, or a class if the clone is expanded.

v_call,j_call,clone_size,cdr3_aa
TRBV9,TRBJ1-3,NA,CASSPPTEFYSGNTIYF
TRBV20-1,TRBJ2-1,few,CSARDYRGGDEQFF
TRBV4-3,TRBJ2-5,few,CASSQGGAIETQYF
TRBV6-5,TRBJ2-7,NA,CASSRTVSYEQYF
TRBV5-1,TRBJ1-1,NA,CASSVGQGNTEAFF
TRBV6-5,TRBJ1-6,NA,CASSSPSGQGVTPLHF
TRBV20-1,TRBJ2-5,NA,CSASLRERAQETQYF
TRBV10-3,TRBJ1-3,few,CAISKAGAASGNTIYF
TRBV7-3,TRBJ2-2,few,CASSSFLRAGTGELFF
TRBV5-1,TRBJ2-5,NA,CASSRLTGPETQYF
TRBV5-6,TRBJ1-1,NA,CASSFSHDGRVNTEAFF
TRBV7-2,TRBJ1-2,NA,CASSPGTFVYGYTF
TRBV11-2,TRBJ2-2,few,CASSSFTVFVNTGELFF
TRBV7-2,TRBJ1-1,NA,CASSLVPGEAFF
TRBV4-1,TRBJ1-2,NA,CASSQQGRKYGYTF
TRBV10-3,TRBJ2-3,NA,CAIKKGGTDTQYF
TRBV12-3/TRBV12-4,TRBJ2-7,NA,CASTWGGTAYEQYF
TRBV4-3,TRBJ2-3,few,CASSQEVGGVTDTQYF
TRBV7-2,TRBJ1-3,once,CASSLVLRQGGNTIYF
TRBV11-2,TRBJ2-1,many,CASSLTPDGSSYNEQFF
TRBV28,TRBJ2-3,many,CASSLTRDTQYF
TRBV7-3,TRBJ2-2,NA,CASSPMATNTGELFF